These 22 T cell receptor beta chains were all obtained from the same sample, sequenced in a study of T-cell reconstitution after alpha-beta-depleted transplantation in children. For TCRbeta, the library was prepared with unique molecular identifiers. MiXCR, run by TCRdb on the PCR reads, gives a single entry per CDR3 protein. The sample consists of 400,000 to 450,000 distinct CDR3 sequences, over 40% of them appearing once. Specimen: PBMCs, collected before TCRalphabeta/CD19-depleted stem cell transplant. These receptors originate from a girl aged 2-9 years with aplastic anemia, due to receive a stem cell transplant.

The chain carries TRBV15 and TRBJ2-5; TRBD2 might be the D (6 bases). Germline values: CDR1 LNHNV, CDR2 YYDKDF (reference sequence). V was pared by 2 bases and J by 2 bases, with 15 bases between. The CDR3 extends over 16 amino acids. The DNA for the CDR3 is TGTGCCACCAGCAGATCAATGAATGGGAGGCAAGAGACCCAGTACTTC. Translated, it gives CATSRSMNGRQETQYF.

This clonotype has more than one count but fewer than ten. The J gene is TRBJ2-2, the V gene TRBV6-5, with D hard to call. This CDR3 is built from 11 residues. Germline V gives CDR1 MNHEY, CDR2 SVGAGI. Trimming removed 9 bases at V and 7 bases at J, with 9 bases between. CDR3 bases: TGTGCCAGTGGGCTATACGGGGAGCTGTTTTTT. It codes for CASGLYGELFF.

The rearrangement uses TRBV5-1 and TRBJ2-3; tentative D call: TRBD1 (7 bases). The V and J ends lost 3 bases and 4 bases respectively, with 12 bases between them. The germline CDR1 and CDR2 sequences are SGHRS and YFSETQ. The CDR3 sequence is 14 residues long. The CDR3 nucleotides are TGCGCCAGCAGCTCCGACAGGGAGGCAGATACGCAGTATTTT. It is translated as CASSSDREADTQYF.

The CDR3 sequence is CASSQESRGKETQYF. The CDR3 DNA reads as TGTGCCAGCAGCCAAGAAAGTCGAGGGAAAGAGACCCAGTACTTC. The chain couples TRBV14 to TRBJ2-5; possibly TRBD2 for D (5 bases). Germline CDR1 reads SGHDN; CDR2 reads FVKESK. V dropped 0 bases and J dropped 3 bases, with 11 bases sitting between them. This CDR3 region has 15 residues.

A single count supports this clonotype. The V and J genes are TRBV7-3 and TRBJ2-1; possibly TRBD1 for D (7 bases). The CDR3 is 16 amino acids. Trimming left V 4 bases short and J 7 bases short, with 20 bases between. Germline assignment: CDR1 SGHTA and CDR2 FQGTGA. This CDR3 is CASSSEGALARNEQFF. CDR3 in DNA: TGTGCCAGCAGCTCAGAGGGGGCCCTAGCGCGGAATGAGCAGTTCTTC.

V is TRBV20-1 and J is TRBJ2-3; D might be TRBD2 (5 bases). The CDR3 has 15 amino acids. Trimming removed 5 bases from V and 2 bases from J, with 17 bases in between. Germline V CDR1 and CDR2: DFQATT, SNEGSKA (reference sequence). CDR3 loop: CSASNSADYTDTQYF. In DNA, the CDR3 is TGCAGTGCTTCAAACTCAGCGGATTACACAGATACGCAGTATTTT.

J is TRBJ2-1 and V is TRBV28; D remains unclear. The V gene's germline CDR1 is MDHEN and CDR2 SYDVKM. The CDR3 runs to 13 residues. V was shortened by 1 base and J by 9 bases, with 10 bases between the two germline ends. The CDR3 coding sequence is TGTGCCAGCAGTTTATTTCAAGTGCGTGAGCAGTTCTTC. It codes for CASSLFQVREQFF.

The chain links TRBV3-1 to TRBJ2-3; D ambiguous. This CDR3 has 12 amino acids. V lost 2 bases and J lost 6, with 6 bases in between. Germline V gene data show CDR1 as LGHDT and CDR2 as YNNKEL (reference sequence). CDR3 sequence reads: CASSQLPDTQYF. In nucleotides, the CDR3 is TGTGCCAGCAGCCAACTTCCCGATACGCAGTATTTT.

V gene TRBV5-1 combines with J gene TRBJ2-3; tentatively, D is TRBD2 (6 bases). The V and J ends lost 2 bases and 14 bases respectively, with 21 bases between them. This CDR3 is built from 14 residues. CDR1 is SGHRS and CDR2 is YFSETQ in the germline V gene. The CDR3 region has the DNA TGCGCCAGCAGCTTTGGAGTTCCGGGGGTGCCATTGTATTTT. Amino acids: CASSFGVPGVPLYF.

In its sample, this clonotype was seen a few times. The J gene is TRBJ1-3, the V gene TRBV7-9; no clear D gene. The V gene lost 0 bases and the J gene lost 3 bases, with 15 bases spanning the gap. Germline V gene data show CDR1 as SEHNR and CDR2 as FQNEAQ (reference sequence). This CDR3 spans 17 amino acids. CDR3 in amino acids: CASSLAGRLAGGNTIYF. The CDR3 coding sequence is TGTGCCAGCAGCTTAGCGGGCAGACTAGCAGGTGGAAACACCATATATTTT.

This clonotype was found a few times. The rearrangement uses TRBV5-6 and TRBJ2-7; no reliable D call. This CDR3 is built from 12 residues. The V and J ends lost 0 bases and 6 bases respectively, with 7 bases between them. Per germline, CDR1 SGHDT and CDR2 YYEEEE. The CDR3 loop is CASSLGVSEQYF. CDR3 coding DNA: TGTGCCAGCAGCTTGGGGGTGTCCGAGCAGTACTTC.

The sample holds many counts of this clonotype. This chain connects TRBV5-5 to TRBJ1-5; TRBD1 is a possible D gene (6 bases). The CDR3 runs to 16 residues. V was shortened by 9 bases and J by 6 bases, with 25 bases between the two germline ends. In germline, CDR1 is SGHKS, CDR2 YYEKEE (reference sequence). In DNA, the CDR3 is TGTGCCAAGCTGGAACTAATACAGGGCCAAAGTCAGCCCCAGCATTTT. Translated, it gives CAKLELIQGQSQPQHF.

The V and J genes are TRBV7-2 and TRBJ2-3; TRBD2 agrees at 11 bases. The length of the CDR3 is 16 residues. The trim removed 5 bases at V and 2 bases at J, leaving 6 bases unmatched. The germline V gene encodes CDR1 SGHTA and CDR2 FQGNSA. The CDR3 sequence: CASSRTSGPLTDTQYF. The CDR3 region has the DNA TGTGCCAGCAGCCGGACTAGCGGGCCTCTCACAGATACGCAGTATTTT.

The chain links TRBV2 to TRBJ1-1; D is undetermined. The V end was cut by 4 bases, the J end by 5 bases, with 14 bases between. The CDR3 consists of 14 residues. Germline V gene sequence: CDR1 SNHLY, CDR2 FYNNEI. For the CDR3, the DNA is TGTGCCAGCAGTGCCCAGGTGACGGGGACTGAAGCTTTCTTT. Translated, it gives CASSAQVTGTEAFF.

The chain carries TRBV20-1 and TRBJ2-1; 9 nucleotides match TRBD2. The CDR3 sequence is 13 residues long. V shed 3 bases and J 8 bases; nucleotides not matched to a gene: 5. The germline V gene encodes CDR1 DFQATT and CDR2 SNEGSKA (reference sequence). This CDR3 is CSASSGSLDEQFF. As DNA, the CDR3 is TGCAGTGCTAGTAGCGGGAGTCTCGATGAGCAGTTCTTC.

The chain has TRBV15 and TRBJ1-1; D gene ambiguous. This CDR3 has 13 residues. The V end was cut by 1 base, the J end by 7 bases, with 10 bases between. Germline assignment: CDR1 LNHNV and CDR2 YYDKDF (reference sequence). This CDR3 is CATSRVPSGEAFF. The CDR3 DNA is TGTGCCACCAGCAGAGTACCCTCGGGTGAAGCTTTCTTT.

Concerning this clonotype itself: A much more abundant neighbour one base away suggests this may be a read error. The CDR3 here is CASSFVNSLYGDTF. The CDR3 DNA reads as TGTGCCAGCAGCTTTGTCAACAGCCTCTATGGCGACACCTTC. The V gene is TRBV7-8, the J gene TRBJ1-2; the D is unclear. The CDR3 covers 14 residues. From germline, CDR1 is SGHVS and CDR2 FQNEAQ.

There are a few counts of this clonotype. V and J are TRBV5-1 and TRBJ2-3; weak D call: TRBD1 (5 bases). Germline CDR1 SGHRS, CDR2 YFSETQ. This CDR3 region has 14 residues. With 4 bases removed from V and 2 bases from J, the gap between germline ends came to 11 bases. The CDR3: CASSKGQNTDTQYF. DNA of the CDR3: TGCGCCAGCAGCAAAGGACAAAACACAGATACGCAGTATTTT.

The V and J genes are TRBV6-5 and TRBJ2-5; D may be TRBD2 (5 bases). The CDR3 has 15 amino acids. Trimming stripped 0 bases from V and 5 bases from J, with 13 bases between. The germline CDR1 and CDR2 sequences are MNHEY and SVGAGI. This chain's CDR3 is CASSYSIRRGETQYF. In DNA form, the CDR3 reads TGTGCCAGCAGTTACTCGATCCGGAGAGGGGAGACCCAGTACTTC.

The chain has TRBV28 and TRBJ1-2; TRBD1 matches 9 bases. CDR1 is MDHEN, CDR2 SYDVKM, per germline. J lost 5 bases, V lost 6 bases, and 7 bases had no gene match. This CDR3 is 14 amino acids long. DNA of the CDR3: TGTGCCAGCAGGGGGGACAGGGTTATGTATGGCTACACCTTC. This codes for CASRGDRVMYGYTF.

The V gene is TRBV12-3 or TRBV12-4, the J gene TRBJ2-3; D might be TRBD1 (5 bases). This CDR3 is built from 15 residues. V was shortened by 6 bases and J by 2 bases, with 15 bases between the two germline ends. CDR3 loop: CASRGTGDFTDTQYF. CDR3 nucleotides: TGTGCCAGCAGGGGCACAGGAGATTTCACAGATACGCAGTATTTT.

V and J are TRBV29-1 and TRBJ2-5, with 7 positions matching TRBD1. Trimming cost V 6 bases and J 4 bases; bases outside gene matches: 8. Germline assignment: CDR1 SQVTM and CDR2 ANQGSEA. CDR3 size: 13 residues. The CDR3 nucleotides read TGCAGCGTGTGGGCCAGGGGGAGAGAGACCCAGTACTTC. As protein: CSVWARGRETQYF.